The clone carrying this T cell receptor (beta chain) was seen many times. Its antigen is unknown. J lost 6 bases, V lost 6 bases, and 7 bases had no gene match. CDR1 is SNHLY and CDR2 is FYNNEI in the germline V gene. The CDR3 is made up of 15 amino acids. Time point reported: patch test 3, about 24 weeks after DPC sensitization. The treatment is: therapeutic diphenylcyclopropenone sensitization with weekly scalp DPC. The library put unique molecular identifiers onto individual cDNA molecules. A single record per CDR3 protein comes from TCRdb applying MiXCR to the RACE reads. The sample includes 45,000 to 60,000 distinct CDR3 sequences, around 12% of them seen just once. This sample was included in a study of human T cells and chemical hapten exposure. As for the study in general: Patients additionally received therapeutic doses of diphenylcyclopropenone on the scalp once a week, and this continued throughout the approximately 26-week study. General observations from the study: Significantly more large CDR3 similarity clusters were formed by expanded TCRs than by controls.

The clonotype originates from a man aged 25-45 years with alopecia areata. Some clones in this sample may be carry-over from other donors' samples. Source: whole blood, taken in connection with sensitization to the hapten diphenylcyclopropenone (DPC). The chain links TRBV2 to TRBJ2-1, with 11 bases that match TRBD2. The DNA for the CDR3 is TGTGCCAGCAGCGCCGGGACTAGCGGACTCAATGAGCAGTTCTTC. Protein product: CASSAGTSGLNEQFF.